This paragraph covers one TCR beta chain sequence. What it binds is unknown. The J segment lost 4 bases and the V segment lost 1 base, leaving 4 bases of the junction unmatched. The V gene's germline CDR1 is SQVTM and CDR2 ANQGSEA. The length of the CDR3 is 15 residues. This entry is derived from a study of cytomegalovirus exposure and HLA in healthy donors. Study-wide results and limits: As was reported, the HLA-A and HLA-B alleles of most subjects were accurately predicted from TCR beta sequences.

The PCR ran on 60 Vbeta and 13 Jbeta primers. Clones were sequenced by immunoSEQ multiplex PCR, and TCRdb holds only the in-frame ones, with some missing. In the table there are 120,000 to 150,000 clones, about four fifths of which are singletons. The chain links TRBV29-1 to TRBJ2-1; 10 bases match TRBD1. This TCR came from a male donor in good health and CMV-seropositive. Input material: PBMCs. CDR3 residues: CSVEAGTGAYNEQFF. CDR3 sequence (DNA): TGCAGCGTTGAAGCGGGGACAGGGGCATACAATGAGCAGTTCTTC.